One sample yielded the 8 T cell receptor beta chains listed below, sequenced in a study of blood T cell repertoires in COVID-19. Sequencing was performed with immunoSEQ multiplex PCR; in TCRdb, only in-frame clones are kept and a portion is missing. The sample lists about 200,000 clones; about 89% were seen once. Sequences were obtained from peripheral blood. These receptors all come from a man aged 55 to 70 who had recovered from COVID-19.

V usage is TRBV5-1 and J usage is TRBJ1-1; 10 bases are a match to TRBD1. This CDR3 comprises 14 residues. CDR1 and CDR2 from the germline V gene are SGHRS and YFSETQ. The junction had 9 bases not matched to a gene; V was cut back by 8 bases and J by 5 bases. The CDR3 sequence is CASRRGTGETEAFF. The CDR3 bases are TGCGCCAGTAGGCGCGGGACAGGGGAGACTGAAGCTTTCTTT.

CDR3 sequence (DNA): TGTGCCAGCAGCACGAACCGACAGGGGGACTATGGCTACACCTTC. Its protein product is CASSTNRQGDYGYTF. The chain carries TRBV21-1 and TRBJ1-2; no check of the table's D call, TRBD1, against the DNA was made. TRBV21-1 is recorded as a pseudogene. CDR3 length: 15 amino acids.

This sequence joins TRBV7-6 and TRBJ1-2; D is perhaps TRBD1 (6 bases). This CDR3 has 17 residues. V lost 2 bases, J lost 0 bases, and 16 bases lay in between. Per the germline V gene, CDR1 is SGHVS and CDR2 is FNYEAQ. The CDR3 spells CASSLSRGSSANYGYTF. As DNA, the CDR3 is TGTGCCAGCAGCTTATCCAGGGGTAGTTCGGCTAACTATGGCTACACCTTC.

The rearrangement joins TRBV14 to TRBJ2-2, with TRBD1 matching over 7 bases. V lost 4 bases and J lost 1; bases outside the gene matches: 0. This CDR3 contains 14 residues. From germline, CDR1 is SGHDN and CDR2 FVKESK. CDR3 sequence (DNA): TGTGCCAGCAGCCGACAGGGGAACACCGGGGAGCTGTTTTTT. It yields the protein CASSRQGNTGELFF.

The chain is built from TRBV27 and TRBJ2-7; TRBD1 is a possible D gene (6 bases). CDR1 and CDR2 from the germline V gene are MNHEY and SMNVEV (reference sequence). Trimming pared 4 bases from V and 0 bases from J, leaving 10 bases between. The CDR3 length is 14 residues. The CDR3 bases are TGTGCCAGCAGTTACAGGGTAGGCTCCTACGAGCAGTACTTC. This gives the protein CASSYRVGSYEQYF.

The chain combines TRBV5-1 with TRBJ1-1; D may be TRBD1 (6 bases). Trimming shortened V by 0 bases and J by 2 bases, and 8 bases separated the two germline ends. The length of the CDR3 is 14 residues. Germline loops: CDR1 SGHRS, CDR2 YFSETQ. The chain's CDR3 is CASSLARGNTEAFF. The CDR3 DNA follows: TGCGCCAGCAGCTTGGCCAGGGGTAACACTGAAGCTTTCTTT.

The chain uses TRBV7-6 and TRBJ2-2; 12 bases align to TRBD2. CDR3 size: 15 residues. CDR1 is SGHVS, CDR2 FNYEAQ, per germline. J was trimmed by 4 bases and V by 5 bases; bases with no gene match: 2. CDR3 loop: CASSRTSGTTGELFF. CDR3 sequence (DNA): TGTGCCAGCAGCCGGACTAGCGGGACCACCGGGGAGCTGTTTTTT.

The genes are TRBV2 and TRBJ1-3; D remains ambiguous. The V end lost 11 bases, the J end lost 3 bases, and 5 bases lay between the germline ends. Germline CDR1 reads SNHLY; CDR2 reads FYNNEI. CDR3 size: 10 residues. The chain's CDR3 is CASRGNTIYF. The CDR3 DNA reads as TGTGCCTCCCGTGGAAACACCATATATTTT.